Given below is one T cell receptor (beta chain) in context. Its antigen is unknown. This CDR3 spans 16 amino acids. V was shortened by 0 bases and J by 5 bases, with 17 bases between the two germline ends. The treatment denotes: oral pan-JAK inhibitor, 5-10 mg twice daily. RNA extraction was followed by reverse transcription into cDNA, which acted as the sequencing template. Produced via immunoSEQ multiplex PCR; TCRdb's table is partial and in-frame only. The profile shows around 150,000 clones, 82% of them singletons. These data originate in a study of CD8+ T cells in alopecia areata. Study details: Tofacitinib dosing lasted 6 to 18 months, which was then followed by 6 months off drug. Study-wide results and caveats: Baseline CD8+ expansion's link to response remains uncertain, as there was one nonresponder. Tofacitinib significantly lowered scalp clonality and expanded CD8+ clones among the top 100.

The chain couples TRBV23-1 to TRBJ2-7, with D unresolved. TRBV23-1 is an open reading frame whose function is uncertain. The source was CD8+ T cells sorted from blood, collected at week 4, from a patient treated with tofacitinib. The receptor was isolated from a human donor with alopecia areata. The CDR3 reads CASSQSIGPFRDEQYF. The CDR3 DNA sequence: TGCGCCAGCAGTCAATCGATAGGGCCGTTCCGGGACGAGCAGTACTTC.